The rows below give T cell receptor beta chains drawn from one sample of a study of somatic mutations in cytotoxic T cells in rheumatoid arthritis. The protocol was immunoSEQ multiplex PCR, while the TCRdb copy is restricted to in-frame clones and leaves out a portion. The sample records approximately 11,000 clones, 79% being singletons. Sequencing used CD8+ T cells sorted from blood. These receptors were obtained from an adult with rheumatoid arthritis. The CDR3 runs from the conserved cysteine through the conserved F or W. Fields, in order: D gene, V gene, J gene, clone size, CDR3 protein, CDR3 DNA. A D gene is named only where the DNA matches it firmly. Part of the rows lack a size; the others show once, few, many or a class for expanded clones.

TRBD1	TRBV11-3	TRBJ2-7	NA	CASSLDVTGIAYEQYF	TGTGCCAGCAGCTTAGACGTGACAGGGATCGCTTACGAGCAGTACTTC
TRBD2	TRBV5-1	TRBJ2-7	few	CASSLWPSGSFFEQYF	TGCGCCAGCAGCTTGTGGCCTAGCGGGAGTTTCTTCGAGCAGTACTTC
NA	TRBV7-2	TRBJ2-7	NA	CASSLDNYEQYF	TGTGCCAGCAGTCTAGACAACTACGAGCAGTACTTC
TRBD1	TRBV5-1	TRBJ2-5	NA	CASSLGQGQETQYF	TGCGCCAGCAGCTTGGGACAGGGACAAGAGACCCAGTACTTC
NA	TRBV28	TRBJ2-2	NA	CASSLFRGTGELFF	TGTGCCAGCAGTTTATTTAGGGGTACCGGGGAGCTGTTTTTT
TRBD2	TRBV6-1	TRBJ2-1	NA	CASSEFSRTSGNNEQFF	TGTGCCAGCAGTGAATTCTCCCGGACTAGCGGCAACAATGAGCAGTTCTTC
TRBD1	TRBV6-1	TRBJ1-1	once	CASTRTGGTEAFF	TGTGCCAGCACCCGGACAGGGGGGACTGAAGCTTTCTTT
NA	TRBV5-1	TRBJ1-1	NA	CASSLGREPGAFF	TGCGCCAGCAGCTTGGGTAGGGAACCTGGGGCTTTCTTT
TRBD1	TRBV19	TRBJ2-7	NA	CASSKMGQTYEQYF	TGTGCCAGTAGTAAAATGGGACAGACTTACGAGCAGTACTTC
NA	TRBV23-1	TRBJ2-4	NA	CASSLGLRLAKNIQYF	TGCGCCAGCAGCCTGGGACTTCGATTAGCCAAAAACATTCAGTACTTC
NA	TRBV9	TRBJ2-1	NA	CASSVEGGQVNEQFF	TGTGCCAGCAGCGTAGAAGGGGGGCAGGTCAATGAGCAGTTCTTC
NA	TRBV2	TRBJ2-7	NA	CASKAPEPYEQYF	TGTGCCAGCAAGGCCCCGGAGCCCTACGAGCAGTACTTC
TRBD1	TRBV25-1	TRBJ1-1	NA	CASSDLNRGQTEAFF	TGTGCCAGCAGTGATCTGAACAGGGGGCAGACTGAAGCTTTCTTT
NA	TRBV5-1	TRBJ2-3	NA	CASSLTSLGPDTQYF	TGCGCCAGCAGCTTAACTAGTCTTGGCCCAGATACGCAGTATTTT
NA	TRBV7-8	TRBJ1-5	medium-sized	CASSLNQGPSQPQHF	TGTGCCAGCAGCTTGAACCAGGGGCCGAGTCAGCCCCAGCATTTT
TRBD1	TRBV11-2	TRBJ1-4	once	CASSAVIGTGINEKLFF	TGTGCCAGCAGCGCCGTTATTGGGACAGGGATTAATGAAAAACTGTTTTTT
NA	TRBV7-2	TRBJ2-3	once	CASSLGWADTQYF	TGTGCCAGCAGCTTGGGGTGGGCAGATACGCAGTATTTT
NA	TRBV7-3	TRBJ2-2	NA	CASSLLVTGELFF	TGTGCCAGCAGCCTCCTGGTGACCGGGGAGCTGTTTTTT